Below, 8 T cell receptor beta chains from the same sample are listed, as sequenced in a study of blood T cell repertoires in COVID-19. Generated by immunoSEQ multiplex PCR, the TCRdb table keeps only in-frame clones and is missing some. The sample has about 310,000 clones; 70% to 90% are singletons. Input material: PBMCs or T cells enriched from blood (not recorded which). These receptors originate from a man in his thirties or forties who had recovered from COVID-19.

V gene TRBV27 combines with J gene TRBJ1-4; D remains unclear. Germline V gene sequence: CDR1 MNHEY, CDR2 SMNVEV (reference sequence). The CDR3 is 14 amino acids. Trimming took 7 bases from V and 7 from J, leaving 16 bases between them. The CDR3 DNA reads TGTGCCAGCACCTCGGTCCTAAACGGTGAAAAACTGTTTTTT. This sequence encodes CASTSVLNGEKLFF.

CDR3 sequence: CSVVGTGKLFF. CDR3 nucleotide sequence: TGCAGCGTTGTAGGGACAGGGAAACTGTTTTTT. The chain uses TRBV29-1 and TRBJ1-4; TRBD1 matches 9 bases. This CDR3 is 11 amino acids long. The V segment lost 4 bases and the J segment 11 bases; nucleotides outside the gene matches: 2. CDR1 is SQVTM, CDR2 ANQGSEA, per germline. The entire variable domain, with the rest obtained from reference TRBV29-1 and TRBJ1-4, is as follows: SAVISQKPSRDICQRGTSLTIQCQVDSQVTMMFWYRQQPGQSLTLIATANQGSEATYESGFVIDKFPISRPNLTFSTLTVSNMSPEDSSIYLCSVVGTGKLFFGSGTQLSVL.

The chain joins TRBV7-2 to TRBJ2-1; 15 bases are a match to TRBD2. Trimming removed 8 bases from V and 8 bases from J; junction bases left unmatched: 1. Germline CDR1 SGHTA, CDR2 FQGNSA. The CDR3 consists of 13 residues. Here the CDR3 DNA reads TGTGCCAGCGGGACTAGCGGGGGGTATGAGCAGTTCTTC. Translated: CASGTSGGYEQFF.

The chain is built from TRBV3-1 (or the pseudogene TRBV3-2) and TRBJ1-5; tentative D call: TRBD1 (6 bases). In germline, CDR1 is LGHDT, CDR2 YNNKEL (reference sequence). Trimming took off 5 bases at V and 5 bases at J, with 16 bases between the two ends. This CDR3 comprises 15 residues. The CDR3 nucleotides are TGTGCCAGCAGCTCATCGACAGGACACTATCAGCCCCAGCATTTT. This gives the protein CASSSSTGHYQPQHF.

The chain combines TRBV12-3 or TRBV12-4 with TRBJ2-5; maybe TRBD1 (5 bases). Between the trimmed V and J ends, which lost 9 bases and 2 bases, there was a span of 13 bases. CDR3 size: 13 residues. The CDR3 loop is CASRFGAQETQYF. The CDR3 bases are TGTGCCAGTCGGTTTGGGGCACAAGAGACCCAGTACTTC.

The V call is TRBV5-1, the J call TRBJ1-2; 10 positions match TRBD1. V lost 0 bases, J lost 7 bases, and 6 bases stayed unmatched. The germline CDR1 and CDR2 sequences are SGHRS and YFSETQ. The CDR3 covers 15 residues. The CDR3 loop is CASSLDGQGEVGYTF. For the CDR3, the DNA is TGCGCCAGCAGCTTGGACGGACAGGGGGAAGTTGGCTACACCTTC.

The rearrangement links TRBV25-1 to TRBJ2-1; 9 nucleotides match TRBD1. Germline loops: CDR1 MGHDK, CDR2 SYGVNS. This CDR3 comprises 13 residues. V dropped 4 bases and J dropped 13; count of bases not matched to a gene: 8. The CDR3 sequence is CASSAEGTGKQFF. The CDR3 DNA reads TGTGCCAGCAGTGCCGAGGGGACAGGGAAACAGTTCTTC.

The chain recombines TRBV5-1 with TRBJ2-5, with D possibly TRBD2 on 7 matching bases. This CDR3 has 16 amino acids. Trimming stripped 4 bases from V and 1 base from J, with 17 bases between. The germline gives CDR1 SGHRS, CDR2 YFSETQ. CDR3 nucleotides: TGCGCCAGCAGCGGGGGGGCACAGAGCCTCCAAGAGACCCAGTACTTC. Translating gives CASSGGAQSLQETQYF.